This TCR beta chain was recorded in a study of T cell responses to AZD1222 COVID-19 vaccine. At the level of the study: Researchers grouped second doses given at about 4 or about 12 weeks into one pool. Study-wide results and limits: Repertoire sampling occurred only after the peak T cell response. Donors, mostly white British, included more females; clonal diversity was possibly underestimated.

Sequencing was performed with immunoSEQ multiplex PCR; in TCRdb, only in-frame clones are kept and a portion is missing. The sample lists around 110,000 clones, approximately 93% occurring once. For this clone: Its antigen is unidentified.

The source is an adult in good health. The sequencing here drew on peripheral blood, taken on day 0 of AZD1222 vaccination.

The CDR3 loop reads CASSIGGGYSPLHF. The CDR3 nucleotides read TGTGCCAGTAGTATTGGGGGCGGCTATTCACCCCTCCACTTT. This chain joins TRBV19 and TRBJ1-6, with a weak D call TRBD1 (6 bases). V was shortened by 3 bases and J by 8 bases, with 11 bases between the two germline ends. Germline V gene data show CDR1 as LNHDA and CDR2 as SQIVND (reference sequence). There are 14 residues in the CDR3.